In its sample, the clone carrying this T cell receptor (beta chain) was seen many times. Its specificity is unknown. V dropped 3 bases and J dropped 5; count of bases not matched to a gene: 8. The CDR3 contains 15 residues. Germline-derived CDR1 and CDR2 are KGHDR and SFDVKD. The sample belongs to a study of regulatory T cells in long-lasting Graves disease. To make TCR beta libraries, researchers used iRepertoire HTBI primers and Arm-PCR of CDR3 regions. Each CDR3 protein gets one entry after TCRdb re-called the multiplex PCR reads with MiXCR. The data hold 550,000 or so distinct CDR3 sequences, with around 13% observed a single time. Findings and caveats of the study: It is possible that accuracy was reduced by the small size of the sample. Newly diagnosed disease favored TRBV20-1 and TRBJ2-1 over persistent disease. Lower TCR diversity was seen in persistent Graves' patients than in newly diagnosed ones.

Time point reported: newly diagnosed GD, antithyroid drugs for less than 3 months. With RNA extracted from PBMCs as input, the TCR library was made. The same sample was also studied in work on T cells in Graves' hyperthyroidism and ophthalmopathy.

The source was peripheral blood mononuclear cells (PBMCs), collected at new diagnosis, from a patient treated with antithyroid drugs. This chain uses TRBV24-1 with TRBJ2-5, with 7 bases aligning to TRBD2. The TCR originated in a young woman with Graves disease. The chain's CDR3 is CATSDPRLAGETQYF. The CDR3 DNA reads TGTGCCACCAGTGATCCCAGACTAGCCGGGGAGACCCAGTACTTC.